The T cell receptor beta chain under discussion was sequenced for a study of response to subunit inactivated influenza vaccine. MiXCR, applied by TCRdb to the RT-PCR reads, yields one record per CDR3 protein. The table shows 400,000 to 550,000 distinct CDR3 sequences, with over 25% occurring only once. Study-level points and caveats: The authors put forward the suggestion that each seasonal influenza vaccination may bring in only a limited number of new T cells.

Deletions cut 7 bases from V and 2 bases from J, with 5 bases between. The CDR3 consists of 11 residues. This clonotype was counted between two and nine times. Its antigen is unidentified. This receptor was obtained from a man between 45 and 60 years old who received an inactivated influenza vaccine. J is TRBJ1-1 and V is TRBV12-3 or TRBV12-4; D unclear. The source was CD4+ T cells sorted from PBMCs, collected about 5 days after vaccination. The CDR3 region has the DNA TGTGCCAGCACCGCCAACACTGAAGCTTTCTTT. Protein: CASTANTEAFF.